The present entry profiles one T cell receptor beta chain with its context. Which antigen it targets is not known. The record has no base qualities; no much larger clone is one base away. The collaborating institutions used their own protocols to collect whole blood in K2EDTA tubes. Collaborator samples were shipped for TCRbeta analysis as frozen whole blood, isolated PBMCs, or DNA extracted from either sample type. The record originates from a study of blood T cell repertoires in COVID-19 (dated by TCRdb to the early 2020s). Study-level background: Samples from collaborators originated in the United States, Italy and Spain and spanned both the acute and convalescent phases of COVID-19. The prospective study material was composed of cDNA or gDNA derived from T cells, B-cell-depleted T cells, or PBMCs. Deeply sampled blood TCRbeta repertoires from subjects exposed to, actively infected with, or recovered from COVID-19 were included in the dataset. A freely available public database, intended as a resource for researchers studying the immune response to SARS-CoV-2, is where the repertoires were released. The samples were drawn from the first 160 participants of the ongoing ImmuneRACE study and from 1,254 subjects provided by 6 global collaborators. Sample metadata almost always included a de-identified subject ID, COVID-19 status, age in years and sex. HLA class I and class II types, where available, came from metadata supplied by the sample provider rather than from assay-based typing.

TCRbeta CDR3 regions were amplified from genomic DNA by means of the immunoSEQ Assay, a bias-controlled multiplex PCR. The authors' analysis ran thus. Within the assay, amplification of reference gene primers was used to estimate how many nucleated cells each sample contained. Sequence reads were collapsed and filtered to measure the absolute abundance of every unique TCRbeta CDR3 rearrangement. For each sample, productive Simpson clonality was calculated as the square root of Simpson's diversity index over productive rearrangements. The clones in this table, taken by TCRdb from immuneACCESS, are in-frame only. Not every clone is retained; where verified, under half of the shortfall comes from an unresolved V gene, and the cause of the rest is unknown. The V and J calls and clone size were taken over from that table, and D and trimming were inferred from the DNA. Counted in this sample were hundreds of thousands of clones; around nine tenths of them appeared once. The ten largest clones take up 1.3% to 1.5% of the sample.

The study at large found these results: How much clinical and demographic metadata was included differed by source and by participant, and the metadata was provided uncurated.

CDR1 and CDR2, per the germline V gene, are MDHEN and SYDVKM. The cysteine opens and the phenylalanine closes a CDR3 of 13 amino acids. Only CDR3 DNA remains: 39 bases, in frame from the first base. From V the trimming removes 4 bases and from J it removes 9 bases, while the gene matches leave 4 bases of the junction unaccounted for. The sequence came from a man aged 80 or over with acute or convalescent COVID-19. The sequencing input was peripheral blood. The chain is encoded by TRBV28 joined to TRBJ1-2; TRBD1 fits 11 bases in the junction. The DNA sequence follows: TGTGCCAGCAGTTGGACAGGGGGCGGAAGCTACACCTTC. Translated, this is CASSWTGGGSYTF.